These 10 T cell receptor beta chains were all obtained from the same sample, sequenced in a study of cytomegalovirus exposure and HLA in healthy donors. PCR employed 60 Vbeta and 13 Jbeta primers. Measured with immunoSEQ multiplex PCR; TCRdb has only the in-frame clones, and not every one. The data contain about 41,000 clones, 81% of them singletons. Sequenced input: PBMCs. These receptors all stem from a man between 50 and 59 years old in good health and CMV-seronegative.

The CDR3 region has the DNA TGTGCCACCAGCAGAGATAGGGGGAGGGTGACAGATACGCAGTATTTT. It is translated as CATSRDRGRVTDTQYF. V gene TRBV15 combines with J gene TRBJ2-3, with TRBD2 as a possible D gene (7 bases). V was trimmed by 0 bases and J by 3 bases, leaving 13 bases between them. The CDR3 runs 16 residues. Germline CDR1 and CDR2: LNHNV and YYDKDF (reference sequence).

The rearrangement joins TRBV5-1 to TRBJ2-7; D gene unclear. CDR3 length: 12 amino acids. In germline, CDR1 is SGHRS, CDR2 YFSETQ. Trimming cost V 0 bases and J 6 bases, with 7 bases left between them. The chain's CDR3 is CASSLAGGEQYF. In DNA, the CDR3 is TGCGCCAGCAGCTTGGCGGGTGGCGAGCAGTACTTC.

The rearrangement joins TRBV29-1 to TRBJ2-4; D is perhaps TRBD2 (7 bases). Germline CDR1 reads SQVTM; CDR2 reads ANQGSEA. The CDR3 has 13 residues. V was clipped by 7 bases and J by 8 bases, with 18 bases between them. This CDR3 is CSGLGRGADIQYF. The CDR3 region has the DNA TGCAGCGGCCTAGGACGGGGGGCAGACATTCAGTACTTC.

V usage is TRBV5-6 and J usage is TRBJ1-1; possibly TRBD1 for D (6 bases). Germline V gene lookup returns CDR1 SGHDT and CDR2 YYEEEE. Trimming took off 4 bases at V and 1 base at J, with 17 bases between the two ends. The CDR3 is made up of 16 amino acids. CDR3 residues: CASSHIRGSGNTEAFF. CDR3 nucleotide sequence: TGTGCCAGCAGCCATATAAGGGGGAGTGGGAACACTGAAGCTTTCTTT. The full variable domain, with the rest looked up from reference TRBV5-6 and TRBJ1-1, is DAGVTQSPTHLIKTRGQQVTLRCSPKSGHDTVSWYQQALGQGPQFIFQYYEEEERQRGNFPDRFSGHQFPNYSSELNVNALLLGDSALYLCASSHIRGSGNTEAFFGQGTRLTVV.

The rearrangement uses TRBV7-2 and TRBJ2-3; 9 bases agree with TRBD2. Germline V CDR1 and CDR2: SGHTA, FQGNSA. This CDR3 is built from 15 residues. With 2 bases clipped from V and 5 bases from J, the junction kept 5 bases outside the gene matches. This CDR3 reads CASSLRVAGVDTQYF. For the CDR3, the DNA is TGTGCCAGCAGCTTACGAGTAGCGGGGGTAGATACGCAGTATTTT. The entire variable domain, with the rest obtained from reference TRBV7-2 and TRBJ2-3, is as follows: GAGVSQSPSNKVTEKGKDVELRCDPISGHTALYWYRQSLGQGLEFLIYFQGNSAPDKSGLPSDRFSAERTGGSVSTLTIQRTQQEDSAVYLCASSLRVAGVDTQYFGPGTRLTVL.

The CDR3 protein is CASSQAVSLSTGELFF. The CDR3 nucleotides are TGCGCCAGCAGCCAGGCGGTCAGCCTGTCCACCGGGGAGCTGTTTTTT. The chain couples TRBV4-3 to TRBJ2-2; the D is unclear. The germline CDR1 and CDR2 sequences are LGHNA and YSLEER. V lost 3 bases and J lost 4, with 15 bases in between. CDR3 size: 16 residues.

The rearrangement joins TRBV28 to TRBJ1-2, with 11 bases identical to TRBD1. The V and J ends lost 2 bases and 4 bases, in that order; junction bases with no gene match: 6. This CDR3 contains 16 residues. Germline assignment: CDR1 MDHEN and CDR2 SYDVKM. CDR3 sequence: CASSLGTGGFLYGYTF. CDR3 sequence (DNA): TGTGCCAGCAGTTTAGGGACAGGGGGTTTTCTCTATGGCTACACCTTC.

The chain combines TRBV28 with TRBJ2-1; D ambiguous. The CDR3 length is 12 residues. With 5 bases removed from V and 3 bases from J, the gap between germline ends came to 5 bases. Looked up from germline, CDR1 is MDHEN and CDR2 is SYDVKM. CDR3 region: CASSPVYNEQFF. In DNA form, the CDR3 reads TGTGCCAGCAGTCCCGTCTACAATGAGCAGTTCTTC.

The V and J genes are TRBV27 and TRBJ2-7; TRBD1 matches at 9 bases. Unmatched junction bases numbered 10, after V lost 5 bases and J lost 2 bases. The V gene's germline CDR1 is MNHEY and CDR2 SMNVEV (reference sequence). The CDR3 runs 16 residues. CDR3 bases: TGTGCCAGCAGTGACGCGGGACAGGGATATCCCTACGAGCAGTACTTC. Amino acids: CASSDAGQGYPYEQYF.

J is TRBJ1-4 and V is TRBV4-3; D possibly corresponds to TRBD1 (5 bases). The germline V gene encodes CDR1 LGHNA and CDR2 YSLEER. The CDR3 runs to 15 residues. V was trimmed by 0 bases and J by 4 bases, leaving 9 bases between them. The CDR3 protein is CASSQDSGNNEKLFF. Written as DNA, the CDR3 is TGCGCCAGCAGCCAAGATTCAGGGAATAATGAAAAACTGTTTTTT.